Below, 23 T cell receptor beta chains from the same sample are listed, as sequenced in a study of blood T cell repertoires in COVID-19. Assay: immunoSEQ multiplex PCR; the TCRdb copy retains only in-frame clones and omits some. The sample consists of 36,000 or so clones, about 86% of them appearing once. Sequencing was done on a sample of peripheral blood. The receptor set was obtained from a woman in her 70s with active COVID-19.

This chain connects TRBV5-1 to TRBJ2-5, with 10 positions matching TRBD2. V lost 0 bases, J lost 5 bases, and 4 bases stayed unmatched. CDR1 and CDR2 from the germline V gene are SGHRS and YFSETQ. CDR3 length: 15 residues. CDR3 protein: CASSLAAGGRETQYF. The CDR3 nucleotides read TGCGCCAGCAGCTTGGCAGCGGGGGGGCGGGAGACCCAGTACTTC.

CDR3 protein: CASGLQGAGVTGELFF. CDR3 in DNA: TGTGCCAGCGGGCTACAGGGGGCAGGGGTCACCGGGGAGCTGTTTTTT. J is TRBJ2-2 and V is TRBV11-2, with 9 bases that match TRBD1. The J segment lost 4 bases and the V segment lost 8 bases, leaving 11 bases of the junction unmatched. Germline V gene lookup returns CDR1 SGHAT and CDR2 FQNNGV. The CDR3 covers 16 residues.

The genes are TRBV20-1 and TRBJ2-3; D is uncertain. CDR1 and CDR2 (germline): DFQATT, SNEGSKA (reference sequence). The ends were cut back, 2 bases at V and 6 bases at J, with 3 bases in the middle. This CDR3 has 10 residues. In DNA form, the CDR3 reads TGCAGTGCTAGACAGGATACGCAGTATTTT. Its protein product is CSARQDTQYF.

This clone was observed once. This rearrangement joins TRBV2 to TRBJ2-1, with D unresolved. The CDR3 runs to 14 residues. Trimming took off 7 bases at V and 1 base at J, with 11 bases between the two ends. Germline values: CDR1 SNHLY, CDR2 FYNNEI. In DNA, the CDR3 is TGTGCCAGCACCGGAAGCAGGTCCTACAATGAGCAGTTCTTC. Its protein is CASTGSRSYNEQFF. Complete variable domain (other parts from reference TRBV2 and TRBJ2-1): EPEVTQTPSHQVTQMGQEVILRCVPISNHLYFYWYRQILGQKVEFLVSFYNNEISEKSEIFDDQFSVERPDGSNFTLKIRSTKLEDSAMYFCASTGSRSYNEQFFGPGTRLTVL.

The chain carries TRBV7-2 and TRBJ2-5; TRBD2 matches at 9 bases. CDR1 and CDR2 (germline): SGHTA, FQGNSA. J lost 5 bases, V lost 7 bases, and 11 bases had no gene match. The CDR3 runs 15 residues. CDR3 loop: CASMRGGGATETQYF. CDR3 bases: TGTGCCAGCATGCGTGGCGGGGGGGCCACGGAGACCCAGTACTTC.

The rearrangement uses TRBV3-1 (or the pseudogene TRBV3-2) and TRBJ2-1; 7 bases fit TRBD1. Germline CDR1 LGHDT, CDR2 YNNKEL (reference sequence). The CDR3 consists of 14 residues. The V gene end was trimmed by 0 bases and the J gene end by 7 bases; junction bases not matched to a gene: 3. The CDR3 DNA follows: TGTGCCAGCAGCCAAGATAACAGGGGTAATGAGCAGTTCTTC. It translates to CASSQDNRGNEQFF.

The table lists this clone with a few counts. The V call is TRBV3-1 (or the pseudogene TRBV3-2), the J call TRBJ1-1; D remains ambiguous. This CDR3 is 14 amino acids long. Germline CDR1 reads LGHDT; CDR2 reads YNNKEL (reference sequence). V was pared by 1 base and J by 1 base, with 7 bases between. CDR3 nucleotide sequence: TGTGCCAGCAGCCAAGTCTTCCGGAACACTGAAGCTTTCTTT. Translation: CASSQVFRNTEAFF.

This chain uses TRBV7-2 with TRBJ2-3, with a possible D match to TRBD2 (5 bases). V gave up 5 bases and J gave up 0 bases, with 9 bases separating them. The CDR3 consists of 14 residues. Germline-derived CDR1 and CDR2 are SGHTA and FQGNSA. The CDR3 loop is CASSPGVSTDTQYF. In nucleotides, the CDR3 is TGTGCCAGCAGCCCCGGGGTCAGCACAGATACGCAGTATTTT.

The chain employs TRBV6-2 or TRBV6-3 and TRBJ2-3; D may be TRBD2 (5 bases). Trimming took off 5 bases at V and 3 bases at J, with 12 bases between the two ends. Germline values: CDR1 MNHEY, CDR2 SVGEGT. The CDR3 spans 14 residues. The CDR3 is CASSDEGSTDTQYF. CDR3 in DNA: TGTGCCAGCAGTGACGAGGGCTCGACAGATACGCAGTATTTT.

The rearrangement links TRBV4-2 to TRBJ1-6; 7 bases map to TRBD1. Germline V CDR1 and CDR2: LGHNA, YNFKEQ. The J segment lost 1 base and the V segment lost 0 bases, leaving 0 bases of the junction unmatched. The CDR3 has 16 residues. The CDR3 sequence is CASSQDRGSYNSPLHF. The CDR3, as DNA: TGTGCCAGCAGCCAAGACAGGGGGTCCTATAATTCACCCCTCCACTTT.

The V call is TRBV9, the J call TRBJ2-3; a weak D match, TRBD1 (8 bases). This CDR3 has 16 amino acids. Germline V lookup: CDR1 SGDLS, CDR2 YYNGEE. The V end lost 4 bases, the J end lost 3 bases, and 18 bases lay between the germline ends. The CDR3 spells CASSQTNRGGTDTQYF. The CDR3 DNA reads TGTGCCAGCAGCCAGACAAACAGGGGGGGGACAGATACGCAGTATTTT.

This clone was observed a few times. The rearrangement uses TRBV20-1 and TRBJ2-7; no clear D. CDR1 DFQATT and CDR2 SNEGSKA come from the germline V gene (reference sequence). This CDR3 has 11 amino acids. V was pared by 3 bases and J by 3 bases, with 6 bases between. CDR3 sequence: CSARLDYEQYF. CDR3 in DNA: TGCAGTGCTAGGTTAGACTACGAGCAGTACTTC.

This clone was seen more than once but under ten times. The chain carries TRBV2 and TRBJ2-7, with D unresolved. Germline V gene data show CDR1 as SNHLY and CDR2 as FYNNEI. This CDR3 region has 14 residues. V lost 1 base, J lost 0 bases, and 7 bases lay in between. The CDR3, as DNA: TGTGCCAGCAGTGAAGGTCCAGGCTCCTACGAGCAGTACTTC. It translates to CASSEGPGSYEQYF.

Concerning this clone itself: Different DNA sequences within this sample yield the same CDR3. The gene calls are TRBV9 and TRBJ2-2, with D perhaps matching TRBD2 (7 bases). V lost 0 bases to trimming and J lost 5 bases, with 14 bases between them. CDR3 size: 16 residues. Germline assignment: CDR1 SGDLS and CDR2 YYNGEE. In DNA, the CDR3 is TGTGCCAGCAGCGTAGAGGGGGGGGAGGGAACCGGGGAGCTGTTTTTT. It codes for CASSVEGGEGTGELFF.

This chain uses TRBV30 with TRBJ2-3, with 9 bases lining up with TRBD2. CDR3 length: 15 amino acids. Germline-derived CDR1 and CDR2 are GTSNPN and SVGIG (reference sequence). The V segment lost 3 bases and the J segment 2 bases; nucleotides outside the gene matches: 6. CDR3 coding DNA: TGTGCCTGGAGCCGCGGGACTAGCTTCACAGATACGCAGTATTTT. Translation: CAWSRGTSFTDTQYF.

This clone occurred a few times. The DNA of the CDR3 is TGCGCCAGCAGCCAGGGGACAGGCCCCCCAGATACGCAGTATTTT. Its protein product is CASSQGTGPPDTQYF. The chain employs TRBV4-3 and TRBJ2-3, with 8 bases that match TRBD1. The V and J ends lost 3 bases and 4 bases, in that order; junction bases with no gene match: 6. The germline CDR1 and CDR2 sequences are LGHNA and YSLEER. This CDR3 is built from 15 residues.

This chain joins TRBV7-2 and TRBJ1-1; 7 bases agree with TRBD1. Germline lookup yields CDR1 SGHTA and CDR2 FQGNSA. J lost 1 base, V lost 4 bases, and 6 bases had no gene match. The CDR3 contains 15 residues. The CDR3 coding sequence is TGTGCCAGCAGCTCTCCGGGACAGAAGAACACTGAAGCTTTCTTT. Encoded protein: CASSSPGQKNTEAFF.

The sample holds a few counts of this clone. Other DNA sequences from this sample encode an identical CDR3 as well. The gene calls are TRBV9 and TRBJ2-2; TRBD2 matches 10 bases. The V and J ends lost 3 bases and 6 bases, in that order; junction bases with no gene match: 8. The germline V gene has CDR1 SGDLS and CDR2 YYNGEE. The CDR3 has 16 residues. This CDR3 is CASSGLIAGGAGELFF. As DNA, the CDR3 is TGTGCCAGCAGCGGCCTAATAGCGGGGGGTGCCGGGGAGCTGTTTTTT. The whole variable domain, filled in from reference TRBV9 and TRBJ2-2, reads DSGVTQTPKHLITATGQRVTLRCSPRSGDLSVYWYQQSLDQGLQFLIQYYNGEERAKGNILERFSAQQFPDLHSELNLSSLELGDSALYFCASSGLIAGGAGELFFGEGSRLTVL.

The rearrangement joins TRBV18 to TRBJ1-2; possibly TRBD1 for D (5 bases). V was trimmed by 0 bases and J by 2 bases, leaving 7 bases between them. Germline loops: CDR1 KGHSH, CDR2 LQKENI. This CDR3 has 14 amino acids. The CDR3 here is CASSPPSGNYGYTF. The CDR3 nucleotides are TGTGCCAGCTCACCACCGTCAGGGAACTATGGCTACACCTTC.

The V and J genes are TRBV30 and TRBJ2-2, with 13 positions matching TRBD2. Germline V lookup: CDR1 GTSNPN, CDR2 SVGIG (reference sequence). The CDR3 loop spans 15 amino acids. J gave up 6 bases and V 2 bases, and 3 bases lay outside the gene matches. The CDR3 DNA follows: TGTGCCTGGAGTCCGGGACTAGCGGGGTCCGGGGAGCTGTTTTTT. This codes for CAWSPGLAGSGELFF. Variable domain in full (rest from reference TRBV30 and TRBJ2-2): SQTIHQWPATLVQPVGSPLSLECTVEGTSNPNLYWYRQAAGRGLQLLFYSVGIGQISSEVPQNLSASRPQDRQFILSSKKLLLSDSGFYLCAWSPGLAGSGELFFGEGSRLTVL.

The chain is built from TRBV19 and TRBJ1-1; 8 bases map to TRBD1. The junction had 12 bases not matched to a gene; V was cut back by 5 bases and J by 4 bases. Germline CDR1 is LNHDA and CDR2 is SQIVND (reference sequence). The CDR3 loop spans 16 amino acids. CDR3 sequence: CASSDPGQASVTEAFF. For the CDR3, the DNA is TGTGCCAGTAGTGATCCGGGACAGGCCAGCGTCACTGAAGCTTTCTTT.

The chain links TRBV5-4 to TRBJ2-7; maybe TRBD2 (6 bases). The CDR3 covers 14 residues. Germline lookup yields CDR1 SGHNT and CDR2 YYREEE (reference sequence). V was pared by 5 bases and J by 2 bases, with 14 bases between. The CDR3 nucleotides read TGTGCCAGCAGTATACGGGACTCAACCTACGAGCAGTACTTC. Encoded protein: CASSIRDSTYEQYF.

This clone showed up just a few times. The chain couples TRBV11-3 to TRBJ2-5, with no clear D. Trimming stripped 1 base from V and 5 bases from J, with 14 bases between. Germline loops: CDR1 SGHNT, CDR2 YENEEA. This CDR3 contains 15 residues. The CDR3 reads CASSLGVGVSETQYF. The CDR3 nucleotides read TGTGCCAGCAGCTTAGGAGTAGGAGTTTCGGAGACCCAGTACTTC.